This T cell receptor beta chain was sequenced during a study of T cells in Graves' hyperthyroidism and ophthalmopathy. This CDR3 spans 13 amino acids. V dropped 7 bases and J dropped 6 bases, with 15 bases sitting between them. CDR1 is PRHDT and CDR2 is FYEKMQ in the germline V gene (reference sequence). Amplified TCR beta CDR3 regions derived from RNA transcripts. The HTBI primer set served for first-round RT-PCR of the TCR CDR3. A single record per CDR3 protein comes from TCRdb applying MiXCR to the multiplex PCR reads. Here the sample spans roughly 500,000 distinct CDR3 sequences, roughly 50% being singletons. This clonotype has a count of ten or more. The antigen remains unidentified. Study findings and constraints: Before onset, ophthalmopathy was predicted by the model a median 6.5 months earlier.

The sequenced sample was peripheral blood or thyroid tissue (not recorded which). V gene TRBV13 combines with J gene TRBJ1-2; a possible D gene is TRBD1 (5 bases). The TCR comes from an adult woman with Graves' disease, either hyperthyroidism or ophthalmopathy (not recorded which). DNA for the CDR3: TGTGCCAGCACCGGGACTCCGCCTCATGGCTACACCTTC. Protein product: CASTGTPPHGYTF.